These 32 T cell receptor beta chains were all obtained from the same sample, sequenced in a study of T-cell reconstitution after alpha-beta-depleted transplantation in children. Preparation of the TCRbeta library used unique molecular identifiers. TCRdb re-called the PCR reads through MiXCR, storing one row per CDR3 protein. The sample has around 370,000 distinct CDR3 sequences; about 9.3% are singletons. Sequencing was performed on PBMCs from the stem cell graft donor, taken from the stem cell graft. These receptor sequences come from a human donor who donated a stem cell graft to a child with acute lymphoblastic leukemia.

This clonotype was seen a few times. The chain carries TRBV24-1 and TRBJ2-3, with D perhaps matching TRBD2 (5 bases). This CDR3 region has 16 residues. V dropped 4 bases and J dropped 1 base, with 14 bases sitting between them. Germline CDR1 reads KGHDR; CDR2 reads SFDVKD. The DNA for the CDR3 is TGTGCCACCAGTGACTCACGCGGGTCGGGCACAGATACGCAGTATTTT. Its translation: CATSDSRGSGTDTQYF.

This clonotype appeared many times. CDR3 sequence (DNA): TGCAGCGTTGAAGACGCTAGGAGCGGGGAGCTGTTTTTT. Residues: CSVEDARSGELFF. This sequence joins TRBV29-1 and TRBJ2-2; D unclear. The CDR3 sequence is 13 residues long. Germline lookup yields CDR1 SQVTM and CDR2 ANQGSEA. Trimming took 0 bases from V and 7 from J, leaving 9 bases between them.

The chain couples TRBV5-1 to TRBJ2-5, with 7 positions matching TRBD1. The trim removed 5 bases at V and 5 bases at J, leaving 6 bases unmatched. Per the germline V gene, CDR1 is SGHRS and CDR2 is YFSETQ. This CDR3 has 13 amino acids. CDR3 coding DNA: TGCGCCAGCAGATACGGACAGGAGGAGACCCAGTACTTC. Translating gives CASRYGQEETQYF.

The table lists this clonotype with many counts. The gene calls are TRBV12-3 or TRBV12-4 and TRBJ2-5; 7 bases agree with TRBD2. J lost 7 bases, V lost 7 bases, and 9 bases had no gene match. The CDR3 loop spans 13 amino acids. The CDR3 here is CASTPSREATQYF. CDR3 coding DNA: TGTGCCAGCACTCCTAGTCGGGAGGCGACCCAGTACTTC.

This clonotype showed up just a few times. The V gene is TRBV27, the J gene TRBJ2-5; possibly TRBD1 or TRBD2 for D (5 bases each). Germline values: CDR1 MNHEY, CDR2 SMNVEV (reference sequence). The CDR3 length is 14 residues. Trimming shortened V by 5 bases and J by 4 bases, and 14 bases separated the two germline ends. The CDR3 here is CASSARMGVETQYF. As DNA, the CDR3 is TGTGCCAGCAGTGCCCGCATGGGGGTAGAGACCCAGTACTTC.

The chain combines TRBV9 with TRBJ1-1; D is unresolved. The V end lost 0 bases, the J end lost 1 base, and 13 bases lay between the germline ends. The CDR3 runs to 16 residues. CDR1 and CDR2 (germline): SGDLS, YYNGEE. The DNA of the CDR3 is TGTGCCAGCAGCGTAGTTGCGGACGCGGGGAACACTGAAGCTTTCTTT. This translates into CASSVVADAGNTEAFF.

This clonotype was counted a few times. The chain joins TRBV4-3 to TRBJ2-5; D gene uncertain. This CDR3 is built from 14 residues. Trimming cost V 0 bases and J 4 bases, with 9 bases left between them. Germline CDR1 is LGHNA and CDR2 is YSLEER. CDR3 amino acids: CASSQERRTETQYF. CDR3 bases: TGCGCCAGCAGCCAAGAACGAAGAACAGAGACCCAGTACTTC.

Here the CDR3 DNA reads TGCAGCGTTGAATTTCGGGGACACCCCTACGAGCAGTACTTC. Residues: CSVEFRGHPYEQYF. V and J are TRBV29-1 and TRBJ2-7; D may be TRBD1 (6 bases). Trimming shortened V by 2 bases and J by 2 bases, and 13 bases separated the two germline ends. Per germline, CDR1 SQVTM and CDR2 ANQGSEA. CDR3 length: 14 amino acids.

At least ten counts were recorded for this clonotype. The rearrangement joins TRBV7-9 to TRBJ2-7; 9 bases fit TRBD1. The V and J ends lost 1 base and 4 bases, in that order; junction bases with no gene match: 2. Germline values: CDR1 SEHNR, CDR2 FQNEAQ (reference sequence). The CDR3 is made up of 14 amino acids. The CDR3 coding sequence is TGTGCCAGCAGCTTAGTCGGACAGGGGTACGAGCAGTACTTC. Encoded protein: CASSLVGQGYEQYF. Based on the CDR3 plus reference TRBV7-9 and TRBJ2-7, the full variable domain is DTGVSQNPRHKITKRGQNVTFRCDPISEHNRLYWYRQTLGQGPEFLTYFQNEAQLEKSRLLSDRFSAERPKGSFSTLEIQRTEQGDSAMYLCASSLVGQGYEQYFGPGTRLTVT.

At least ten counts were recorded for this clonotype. For the CDR3, the DNA is TGCAGTGCTAGCGGGAGCATGGGGTACGAGCAGTACTTC. This encodes CSASGSMGYEQYF. The chain combines TRBV20-1 with TRBJ2-7, with a tentative D call TRBD2 (6 bases). The CDR3 is made up of 13 amino acids. Between the trimmed V and J ends, which lost 3 bases and 4 bases, there was a span of 13 bases. Germline V gene sequence: CDR1 DFQATT, CDR2 SNEGSKA (reference sequence).

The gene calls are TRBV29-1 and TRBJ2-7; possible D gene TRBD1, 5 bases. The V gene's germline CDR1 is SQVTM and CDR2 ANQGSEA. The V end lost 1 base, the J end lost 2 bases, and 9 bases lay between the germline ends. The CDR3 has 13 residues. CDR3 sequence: CSVEGAGTYEQYF. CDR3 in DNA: TGCAGCGTTGAAGGGGCAGGGACCTACGAGCAGTACTTC.

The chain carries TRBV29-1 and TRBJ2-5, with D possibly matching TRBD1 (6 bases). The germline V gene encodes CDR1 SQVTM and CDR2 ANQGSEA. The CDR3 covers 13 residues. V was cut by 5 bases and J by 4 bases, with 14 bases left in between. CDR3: CSVYRQGRETQYF. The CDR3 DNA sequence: TGCAGCGTTTACCGCCAGGGGAGAGAGACCCAGTACTTC.

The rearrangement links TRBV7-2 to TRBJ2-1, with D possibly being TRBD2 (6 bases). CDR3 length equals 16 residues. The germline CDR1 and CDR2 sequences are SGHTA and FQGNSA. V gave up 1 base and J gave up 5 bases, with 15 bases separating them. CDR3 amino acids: CASSLVLAGRDNEQFF. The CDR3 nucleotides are TGTGCCAGCAGCTTAGTACTTGCGGGGCGTGACAATGAGCAGTTCTTC. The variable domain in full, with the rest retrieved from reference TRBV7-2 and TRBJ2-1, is GAGVSQSPSNKVTEKGKDVELRCDPISGHTALYWYRQSLGQGLEFLIYFQGNSAPDKSGLPSDRFSAERTGGSVSTLTIQRTQQEDSAVYLCASSLVLAGRDNEQFFGPGTRLTVL.

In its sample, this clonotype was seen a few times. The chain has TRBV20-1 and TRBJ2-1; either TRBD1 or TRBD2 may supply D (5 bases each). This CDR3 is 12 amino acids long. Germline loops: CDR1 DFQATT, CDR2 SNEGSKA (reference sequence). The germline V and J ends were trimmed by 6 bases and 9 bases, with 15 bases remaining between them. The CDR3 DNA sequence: TGCAGTGCCTTGATCCGGGGCCTTGAGCAGTTCTTC. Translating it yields CSALIRGLEQFF.

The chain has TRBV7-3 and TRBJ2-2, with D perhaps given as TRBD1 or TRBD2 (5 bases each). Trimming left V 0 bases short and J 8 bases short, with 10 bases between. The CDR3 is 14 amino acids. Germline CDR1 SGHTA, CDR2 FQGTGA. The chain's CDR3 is CASSLTGDRGELFF. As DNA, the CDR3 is TGTGCCAGCAGCTTAACAGGGGACCGGGGGGAGCTGTTTTTT.

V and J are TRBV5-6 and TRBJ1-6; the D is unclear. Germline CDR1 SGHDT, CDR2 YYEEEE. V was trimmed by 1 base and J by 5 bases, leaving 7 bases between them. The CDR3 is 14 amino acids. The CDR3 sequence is CASSLIGDNSPLHF. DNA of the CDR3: TGTGCCAGCAGCTTGATTGGAGATAATTCACCCCTCCACTTT.

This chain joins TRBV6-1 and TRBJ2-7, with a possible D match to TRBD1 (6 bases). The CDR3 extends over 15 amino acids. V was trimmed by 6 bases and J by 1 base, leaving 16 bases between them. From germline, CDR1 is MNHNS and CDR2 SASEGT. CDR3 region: CASSHPQGGSYEQYF. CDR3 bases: TGTGCCAGCAGCCACCCCCAAGGGGGTTCCTACGAGCAGTACTTC.

CDR3 DNA sequence: TGTGCCAGCAGCCCCGTAGGTCCCTTCTCCGGGGAGCTGTTTTTT. Residues: CASSPVGPFSGELFF. This sequence joins TRBV25-1 and TRBJ2-2; D uncertain. CDR3 length equals 15 residues. Trimming removed 6 bases at V and 6 bases at J, with 17 bases between. Germline CDR1 and CDR2: MGHDK and SYGVNS. The whole variable domain, filled in from reference TRBV25-1 and TRBJ2-2, reads EADIYQTPRYLVIGTGKKITLECSQTMGHDKMYWYQQDPGMELHLIHYSYGVNSTEKGDLSSESTVSRIRTEHFPLTLESARPSHTSQYLCASSPVGPFSGELFFGEGSRLTVL.

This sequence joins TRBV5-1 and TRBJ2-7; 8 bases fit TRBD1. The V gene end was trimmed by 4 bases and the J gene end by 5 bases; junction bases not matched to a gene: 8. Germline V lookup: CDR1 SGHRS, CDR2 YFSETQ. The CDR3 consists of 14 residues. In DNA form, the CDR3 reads TGCGCCAGCAGCCTCCCGGACAGGGTCAACGAGCAGTACTTC. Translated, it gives CASSLPDRVNEQYF.

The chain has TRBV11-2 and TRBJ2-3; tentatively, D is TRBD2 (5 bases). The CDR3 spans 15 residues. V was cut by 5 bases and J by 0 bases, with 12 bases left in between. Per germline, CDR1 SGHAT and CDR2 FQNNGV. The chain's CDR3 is CASSTEGRSTDTQYF. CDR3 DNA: TGTGCCAGCAGCACCGAGGGCCGAAGCACAGATACGCAGTATTTT. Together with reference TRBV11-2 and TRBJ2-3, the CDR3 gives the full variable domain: EAGVAQSPRYKIIEKRQSVAFWCNPISGHATLYWYQQILGQGPKLLIQFQNNGVVDDSQLPKDRFSAERLKGVDSTLKIQPAKLEDSAVYLCASSTEGRSTDTQYFGPGTRLTVL.

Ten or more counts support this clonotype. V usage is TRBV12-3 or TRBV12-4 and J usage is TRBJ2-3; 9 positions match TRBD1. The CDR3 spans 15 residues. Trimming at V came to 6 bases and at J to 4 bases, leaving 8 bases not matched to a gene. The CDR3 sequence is CASRLTGGPSDTQYF. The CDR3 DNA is TGTGCCAGCAGACTGACAGGGGGTCCCTCAGATACGCAGTATTTT.

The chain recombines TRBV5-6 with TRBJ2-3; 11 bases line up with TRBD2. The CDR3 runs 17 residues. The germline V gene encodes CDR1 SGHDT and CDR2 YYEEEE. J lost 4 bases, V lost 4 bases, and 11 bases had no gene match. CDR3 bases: TGTGCCAGCAGCCACGTCGCTGATAGCGGGAGGGCAGATACGCAGTATTTT. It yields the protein CASSHVADSGRADTQYF.

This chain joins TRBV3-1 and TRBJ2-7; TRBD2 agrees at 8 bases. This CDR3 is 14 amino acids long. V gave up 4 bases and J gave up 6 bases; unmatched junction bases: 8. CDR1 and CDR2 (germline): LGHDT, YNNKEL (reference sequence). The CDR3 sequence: CASSPSGSPREQYF. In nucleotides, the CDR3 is TGTGCCAGCAGCCCAAGCGGGAGCCCCCGCGAGCAGTACTTC.

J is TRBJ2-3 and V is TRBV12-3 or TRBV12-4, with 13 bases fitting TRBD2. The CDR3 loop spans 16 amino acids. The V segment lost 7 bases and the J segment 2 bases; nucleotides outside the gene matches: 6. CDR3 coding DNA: TGTGCCAGCAATAGACTAGCGGGAGGCCTCACAGATACGCAGTATTTT. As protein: CASNRLAGGLTDTQYF.

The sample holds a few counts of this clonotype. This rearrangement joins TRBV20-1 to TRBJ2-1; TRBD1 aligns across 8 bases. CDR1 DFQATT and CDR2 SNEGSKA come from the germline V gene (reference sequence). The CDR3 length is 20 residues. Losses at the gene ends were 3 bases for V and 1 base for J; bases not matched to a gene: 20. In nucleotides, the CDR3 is TGCAGTGCTAGTACCACCGGGGACAGGACGGGCAAGGGGTCCTACAATGAGCAGTTCTTC. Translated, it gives CSASTTGDRTGKGSYNEQFF.

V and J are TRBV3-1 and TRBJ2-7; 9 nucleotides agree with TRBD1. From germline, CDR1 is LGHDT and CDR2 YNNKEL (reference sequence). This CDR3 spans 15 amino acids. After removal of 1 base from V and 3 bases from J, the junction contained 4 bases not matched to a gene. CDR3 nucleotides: TGTGCCAGCAGCCAAGCAGGGACAGGGAACTACGAGCAGTACTTC. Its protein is CASSQAGTGNYEQYF.

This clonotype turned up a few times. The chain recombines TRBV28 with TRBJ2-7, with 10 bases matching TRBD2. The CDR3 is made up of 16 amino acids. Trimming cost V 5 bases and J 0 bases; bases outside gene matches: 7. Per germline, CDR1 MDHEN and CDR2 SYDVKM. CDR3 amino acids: CASSPHASGSSYEQYF. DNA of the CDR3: TGTGCCAGCAGTCCTCACGCTAGCGGGAGCTCCTACGAGCAGTACTTC.

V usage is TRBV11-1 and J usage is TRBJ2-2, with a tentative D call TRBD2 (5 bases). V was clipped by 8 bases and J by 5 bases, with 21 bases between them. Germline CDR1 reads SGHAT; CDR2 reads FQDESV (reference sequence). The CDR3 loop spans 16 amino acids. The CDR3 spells CASSKAAQRRTGELFF. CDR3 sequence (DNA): TGTGCCAGCTCTAAAGCGGCCCAGAGGAGGACCGGGGAGCTGTTTTTT.

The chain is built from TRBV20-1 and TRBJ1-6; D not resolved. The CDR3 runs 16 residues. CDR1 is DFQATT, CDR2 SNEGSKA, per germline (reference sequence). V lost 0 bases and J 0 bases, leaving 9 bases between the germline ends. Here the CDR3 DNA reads TGCAGTGCTAGAGATTACTCGAGCTCCTATAATTCACCCCTCCACTTT. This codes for CSARDYSSSYNSPLHF.

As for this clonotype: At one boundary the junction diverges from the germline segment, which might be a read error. For the CDR3, the DNA is TGTGCCACCAGTCAGGACAGTTGGCATAAGCCCCAGCATTTT. Translated: CATSQDSWHKPQHF. The chain links TRBV12-3 or TRBV12-4 to TRBJ1-5, with a tentative D call TRBD1 (6 bases). The CDR3 spans 14 residues.

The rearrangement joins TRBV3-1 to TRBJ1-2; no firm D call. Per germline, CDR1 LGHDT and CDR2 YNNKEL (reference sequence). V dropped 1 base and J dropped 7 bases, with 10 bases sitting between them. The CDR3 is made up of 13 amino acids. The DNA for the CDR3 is TGTGCCAGCAGCCAAGCGGCCGTGGGTGGCTACACCTTC. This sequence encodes CASSQAAVGGYTF.

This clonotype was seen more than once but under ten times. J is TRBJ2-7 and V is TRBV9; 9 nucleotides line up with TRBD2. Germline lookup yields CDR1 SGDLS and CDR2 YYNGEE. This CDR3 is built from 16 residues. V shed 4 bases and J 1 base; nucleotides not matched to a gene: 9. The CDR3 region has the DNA TGTGCCAGCAGCTCTCCGACGACTAGCGGTTCCTACGAGCAGTACTTC. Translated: CASSSPTTSGSYEQYF.